The clone carrying this T cell receptor (beta chain) appeared a single time. These data come from a study of blood T cell repertoires in COVID-19. Study background: PBMCs, B-cell-depleted T cells, or T cells provided the cDNA or gDNA that made up the material.

The CDR3 spans 15 residues. Trimming removed 4 bases from V and 0 bases from J; junction bases left unmatched: 4. Germline values: CDR1 MNHEY, CDR2 SVGAGI. In the original analysis: By means of reference gene primer amplification, nucleated cell counts were estimated. TCRdb's table, derived via immunoSEQ multiplex PCR, lists solely in-frame clones and lacks some. The DNA was the basis for D and trimming; V, J and clone size are from that table. This table holds roughly 150,000 clones, more than 75% found once. The receptor's source is a man aged 50-59 years who had recovered from COVID-19. Sequencing input: peripheral blood. The chain carries TRBV6-5 and TRBJ1-2; TRBD1 matches at 8 bases. The DNA of the CDR3 is TGTGCCAGCAGTTTCGGACAGGGAGCTAACTATGGCTACACCTTC. This gives the protein CASSFGQGANYGYTF.